A selection of T cell receptor beta chains follows, all from one sample in a study of beta chain features in type 1 diabetes. Profiled with immunoSEQ multiplex PCR; TCRdb holds only in-frame clones, not every one. Of some 170,000 clones in the sample, about 63% were seen once. Material for sequencing was naive CD4+ T cells from blood. These receptors were collected from a man in his thirties or forties with type 1 diabetes. Each CDR3 is given with its conserved first and last residue.

v_call,j_call,cdr3_aa
TRBV13,TRBJ2-1,CASSLGTRTYNEQFF
TRBV5-6,TRBJ2-3,CASSFRGLLTDTQYF
TRBV18,TRBJ1-4,CASSPPFGDSTNEKLFF
TRBV7-9,TRBJ2-3,CASSYRGSLDTDTQYF
TRBV5-6,TRBJ2-7,CASRREGLFPYEQYF
TRBV27,TRBJ1-1,CASSLSQRNTEAFF
TRBV6-6,TRBJ2-5,CASRRRVEETQYF
TRBV28,TRBJ2-2,CASSSPGLHRF
TRBV7-6,TRBJ1-6,CASSTGEGGSPLHF
TRBV14,TRBJ2-7,CASSQRVHEQYF
TRBV5-1,TRBJ1-1,CASSFQGTNTEAFF
TRBV10-3,TRBJ2-1,CAISESNEQFF
TRBV29-1,TRBJ2-3,CSVGGDRGFTDTQYF
TRBV25-1,TRBJ2-5,CASSRGALETQYF
TRBV30,TRBJ2-7,CASGAGGIRREQYF
TRBV9,TRBJ1-2,CASSVGSANYGYTF
TRBV6-6,TRBJ2-7,CASSGLATYEQYF
TRBV4-3,TRBJ2-5,CASSQQGNQETQYF
TRBV18,TRBJ1-6,CASSPPPGSPLHF
TRBV30,TRBJ2-1,CAWSVGQGALDEQFF
TRBV7-2,TRBJ2-3,CASSLYADTQYF
TRBV19,TRBJ2-7,CASSQGQIFSEQYF
TRBV4-3,TRBJ2-5,CASSTKTQETQYF
TRBV29-1,TRBJ2-7,CSVSSMTGNEQYF